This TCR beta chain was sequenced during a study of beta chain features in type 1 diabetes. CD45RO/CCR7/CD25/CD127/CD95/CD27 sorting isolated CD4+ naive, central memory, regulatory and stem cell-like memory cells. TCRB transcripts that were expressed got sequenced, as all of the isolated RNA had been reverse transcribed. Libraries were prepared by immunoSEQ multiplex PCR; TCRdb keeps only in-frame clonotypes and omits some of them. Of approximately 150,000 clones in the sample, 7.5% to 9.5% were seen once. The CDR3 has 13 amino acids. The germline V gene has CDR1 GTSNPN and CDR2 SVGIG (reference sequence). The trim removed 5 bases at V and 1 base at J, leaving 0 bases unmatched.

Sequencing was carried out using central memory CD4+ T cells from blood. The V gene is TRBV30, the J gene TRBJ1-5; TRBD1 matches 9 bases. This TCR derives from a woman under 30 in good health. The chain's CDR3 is CAWGQGSNQPQHF. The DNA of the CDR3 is TGTGCCTGGGGACAGGGGAGCAATCAGCCCCAGCATTTT.